This TCR beta chain stems from a study of OX40 agonist ivuxolimab in advanced cancers. Study-wide findings and caveats: Low clonal expansion, among the lowest seen, marked partial responders at 0.1-3.0 mg/kg.

CDR1 is LNHDA, CDR2 SQIVND, per germline (reference sequence). The CDR3 has 15 amino acids. The trim removed 7 bases at V and 2 bases at J, leaving 10 bases unmatched. Produced via immunoSEQ multiplex PCR; TCRdb's table is partial and in-frame only. Of 50,000 or so clones detected, around 80% appear once; the ten largest clones hold roughly 12%. Only one count was recorded for this clone. Its cognate antigen is unknown. Sequenced material: CD4+ or CD8+ T cells sorted from blood, taken in a trial of the OX40 agonist ivuxolimab. The TCR was taken from an adult with an advanced solid tumor such as melanoma, head and neck, liver or kidney cancer. This rearrangement joins TRBV19 to TRBJ1-2, with 7 bases aligning to TRBD1. CDR3 nucleotides: TGTGCCAGTACTATGCCAGGGGGGGTGAACTATGGCTACACCTTC. It encodes CASTMPGGVNYGYTF.